This T cell receptor (beta chain) is drawn from a study of shared clonotypes between healthy human individuals (dated by TCRdb to 2019 to 2021). Regarding the study in general: Two women and a few men aged 18 to 49 years were included in the cohort. For each donor, CD4 naive and CD4 memory were each given three plates, CD8 naive was given two plates, and CD8 memory was given one plate. To estimate repertoire size and how much clonotype sharing occurs between individuals, the study deeply sequenced the blood TCR repertoires of several healthy adults. To increase sequencing depth and limit assay-specific biases, different laboratories used diverse techniques to prepare libraries and sequence TCR repertoires. Per donor, leukapheresis produced somewhere between about 0.9 and 9 billion PBMCs. Findings and caveats that apply to the study as a whole: Sampling was restricted to blood, and TCR repertoires in tissues likely differ from the TCR repertoires found in blood. Across a handful of donors, about 5.2% of naive CD4, around 3.5% of naive CD8, 2% to 2.5% of memory CD4, and approximately 0.42% of memory CD8 clonotypes were shared. Compared with non-shared clonotypes, the clonotypes found in all four sorted-subset donors had higher generation probabilities. Even with the large sequencing depth, rarefaction of the sorted-subset datasets indicated that sequencing was incomplete. Naive subsets generally had larger estimated clonotype richness than memory subsets. Based on pairwise subsampling, the degree of clonotype sharing among donors was expected to be affected by sequencing depth. The genetic and exposure-history diversity represented was limited by the small number of donors.

V and J lose 6 bases and 5 bases, and a span of 19 bases separates them. There are 15 amino acids in the CDR3, from cysteine to phenylalanine inclusive. Of the read, only the CDR3 DNA is kept; its 45 bases are in frame from base 1. For CDR1 and CDR2, the germline V gene (reference sequence) lists MNHEY and SMNVEV. Healthy HIV-negative adults with no recently reported acute infections or vaccinations were included as donors. All donors were Caucasian adults living in Nashville, Tennessee, USA. CD4+ T cells were enriched through magnetic negative selection, after which naive cells were positively selected on CD45RA and the remaining negative fraction served as the memory subset. After blood collection by leukapheresis, PBMCs were isolated using Ficoll-Histopaque density gradient centrifugation and then cryopreserved in the vapor phase of liquid nitrogen. Analytical flow cytometry was used to check the purity and quantity of every magnetically sorted T cell population. Genomic DNA was isolated from every sorted fraction and measured by UV absorbance on a Nanodrop 2000c.

Concerning this clone: Its antigen target is currently unknown. Base qualities are not provided; no much larger clone lies one nucleotide away.

Using the deep immunoSEQ assay, multiplex PCR amplified TCR CDR3 regions from genomic DNA. Extracted genomic DNA from each cell subset was spread evenly across all wells of several immunoSEQ 96-well plates, with each plate serving as a replicate. For sorted subsets, approximately 200 ng of genomic DNA, equivalent to around 30,000 T cell genomes, went into each replicate PCR. The purified libraries were quantified using a Qubit 3.0 fluorometer, sized with a Bioanalyzer 2100, and then quantified again using the KAPA Library Quantification kit. Each immunoSEQ 96-well plate was sequenced on its own single-read 150-cycle Illumina NextSeq 550 flow cell. The original methods were these. Because the immunoSEQ output included only junctional sequences and no quality scores, the filtering could not be the same as the filtering used for full-length reads. Sequences were annotated with PyIR, a Python wrapper for IgBLAST v1.9, and V/J genes and CDR3 were assigned using IMGT germline references. Reads were removed for weak V/J assignments (E-value above 1e-6), missing CDR3, stop codons, out-of-frame junctions, or ambiguous translated residues. V3J clonotypes were defined as sequences sharing an identical inferred V gene, J gene, and CDR3 amino acid sequence. Percentage overlap between repertoires was computed as shared unique clonotypes divided by the size of the smaller repertoire. Richness of each repertoire was evaluated using RTK rarefaction, the Chao1 estimator, and Recon v2.1 estimates of unobserved clonotypes. Generation probabilities were computed with OLGA for all TCRbeta clonotypes obtained by the gDNA method from several donors. Here the immuneACCESS table is served through TCRdb, limited to in-frame sequences with V and J called. Missing clones are a known gap in these copies; in checked studies unresolved V genes cover under half, and the rest lacks a known reason. V and J calls and clone size are those listed in that table; D and trimming were worked out from the DNA. Here the sample has about 770,000 clones; around 70% occur a single time. The top ten constitute 1.8% of the sample.

The chain is made from TRBV27 and TRBJ2-5, with the D gene possibly TRBD1 or TRBD2, each one fitting 5 bases. The sequencing input was memory CD4+ T cells sorted from blood. The sample's cell subset or site, from its label and the paper: CD45RA-negative fraction. This sequence originates from a woman aged 25-40 years in good health. In nucleotide form, the sequence is TGTGCCAGCAGCATCTCACCGGGGCTAGAGGAGACCCAGTACTTC. Translated, this gives CASSISPGLEETQYF.